The present T cell receptor beta chain was sequenced within a study of T-cell reconstitution after alpha-beta-depleted transplantation in children. Germline CDR1 reads SGDLS; CDR2 reads YYNGEE. J was trimmed by 2 bases and V by 0 bases; bases with no gene match: 4. This CDR3 is built from 15 residues. During its preparation, the TCRbeta library received unique molecular identifiers. TCRdb re-analysed the PCR reads in MiXCR, keeping a single row per CDR3 protein. The table includes some 530,000 distinct CDR3 sequences, 12% detected once. The genes are TRBV9 and TRBJ2-7; 8 bases map to TRBD2. The sequence came from a human donor who donated a stem cell graft to a child with combined immunodeficiency. Sequencing used PBMCs from the stem cell graft donor, obtained from the stem cell graft. In nucleotides, the CDR3 is TGTGCCAGCAGCGTAGTTGCGGGAGGACCCTACGAGCAGTACTTC. This translates into CASSVVAGGPYEQYF.